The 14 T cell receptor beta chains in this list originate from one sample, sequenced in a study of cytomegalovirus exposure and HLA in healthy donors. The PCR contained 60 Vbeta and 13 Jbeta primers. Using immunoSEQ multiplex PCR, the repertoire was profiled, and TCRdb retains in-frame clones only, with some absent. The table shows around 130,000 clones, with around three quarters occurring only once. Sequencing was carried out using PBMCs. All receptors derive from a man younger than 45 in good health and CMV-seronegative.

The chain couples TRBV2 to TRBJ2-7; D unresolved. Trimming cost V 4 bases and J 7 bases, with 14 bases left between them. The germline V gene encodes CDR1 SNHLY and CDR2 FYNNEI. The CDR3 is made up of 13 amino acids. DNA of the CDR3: TGTGCCAGCAGTGTGGGCAGGTCTGGTGAGCAGTACTTC. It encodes CASSVGRSGEQYF.

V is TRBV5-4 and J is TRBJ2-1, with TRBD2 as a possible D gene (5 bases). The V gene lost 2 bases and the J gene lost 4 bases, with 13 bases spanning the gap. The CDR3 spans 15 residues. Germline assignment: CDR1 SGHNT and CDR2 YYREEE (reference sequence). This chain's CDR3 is CASSLASGKYNEQFF. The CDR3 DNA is TGTGCCAGCAGCTTAGCCTCCGGGAAGTACAATGAGCAGTTCTTC. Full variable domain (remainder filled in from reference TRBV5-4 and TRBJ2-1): ETGVTQSPTHLIKTRGQQVTLRCSSQSGHNTVSWYQQALGQGPQFIFQYYREEENGRGNFPPRFSGLQFPNYSSELNVNALELDDSALYLCASSLASGKYNEQFFGPGTRLTVL.

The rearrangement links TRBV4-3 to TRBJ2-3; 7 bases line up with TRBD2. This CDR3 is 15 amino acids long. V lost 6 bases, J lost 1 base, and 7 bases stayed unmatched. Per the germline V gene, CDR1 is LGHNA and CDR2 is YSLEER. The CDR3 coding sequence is TGCGCCAGCAGACAAAGCGGGATCGGCACAGATACGCAGTATTTT. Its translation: CASRQSGIGTDTQYF.

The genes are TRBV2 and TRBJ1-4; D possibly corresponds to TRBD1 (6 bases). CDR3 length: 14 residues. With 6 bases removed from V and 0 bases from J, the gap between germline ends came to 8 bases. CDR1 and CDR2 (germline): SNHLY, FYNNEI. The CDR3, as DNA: TGTGCCAGCAGCTACAGGGCAACTAATGAAAAACTGTTTTTT. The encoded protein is CASSYRATNEKLFF.

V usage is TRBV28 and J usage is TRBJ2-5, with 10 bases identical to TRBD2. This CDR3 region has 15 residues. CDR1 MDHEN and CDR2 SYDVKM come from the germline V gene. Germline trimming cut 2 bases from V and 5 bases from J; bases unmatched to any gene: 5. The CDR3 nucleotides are TGTGCCAGCAGTTTAAGAGCGGGGGGGCCGGAGACCCAGTACTTC. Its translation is CASSLRAGGPETQYF.

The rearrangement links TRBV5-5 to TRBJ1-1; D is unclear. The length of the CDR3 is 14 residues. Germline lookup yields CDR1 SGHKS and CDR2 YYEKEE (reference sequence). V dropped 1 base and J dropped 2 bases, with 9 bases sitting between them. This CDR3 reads CASSLTVRNTEAFF. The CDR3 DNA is TGTGCCAGCAGCTTGACAGTGAGAAACACTGAAGCTTTCTTT.

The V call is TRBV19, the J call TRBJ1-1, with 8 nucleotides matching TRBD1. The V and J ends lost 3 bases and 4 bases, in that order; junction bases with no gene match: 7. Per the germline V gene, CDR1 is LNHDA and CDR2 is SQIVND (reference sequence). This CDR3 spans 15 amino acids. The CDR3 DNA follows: TGTGCCAGTAGTATTTCAGGACAGGGTACCACTGAAGCTTTCTTT. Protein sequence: CASSISGQGTTEAFF. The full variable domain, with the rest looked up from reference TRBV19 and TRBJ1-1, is DGGITQSPKYLFRKEGQNVTLSCEQNLNHDAMYWYRQDPGQGLRLIYYSQIVNDFQKGDIAEGYSVSREKKESFPLTVTSAQKNPTAFYLCASSISGQGTTEAFFGQGTRLTVV.

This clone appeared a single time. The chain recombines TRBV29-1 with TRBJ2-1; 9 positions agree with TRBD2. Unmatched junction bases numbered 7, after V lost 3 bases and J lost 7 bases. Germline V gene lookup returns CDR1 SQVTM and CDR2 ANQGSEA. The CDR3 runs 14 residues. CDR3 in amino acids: CSVESSSGKNEQFF. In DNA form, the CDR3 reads TGCAGCGTTGAGAGCTCTAGCGGGAAAAATGAGCAGTTCTTC.

In DNA, the CDR3 is TGCGCCAGCAGCCAAGTGGGGGGGGCCTACGAGCAGTACTTC. Its translation is CASSQVGGAYEQYF. The genes are TRBV4-3 and TRBJ2-7, with 7 bases aligning to TRBD2. Germline V gene lookup returns CDR1 LGHNA and CDR2 YSLEER. The length of the CDR3 is 14 residues. J lost 2 bases, V lost 1 base, and 2 bases had no gene match.

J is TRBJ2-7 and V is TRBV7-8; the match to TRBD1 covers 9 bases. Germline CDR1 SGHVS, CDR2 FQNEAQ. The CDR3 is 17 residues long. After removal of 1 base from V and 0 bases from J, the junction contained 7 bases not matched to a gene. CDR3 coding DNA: TGTGCCAGCAGCTTAGAAGGCGGGGACAGGGCCTCCTACGAGCAGTACTTC. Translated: CASSLEGGDRASYEQYF.

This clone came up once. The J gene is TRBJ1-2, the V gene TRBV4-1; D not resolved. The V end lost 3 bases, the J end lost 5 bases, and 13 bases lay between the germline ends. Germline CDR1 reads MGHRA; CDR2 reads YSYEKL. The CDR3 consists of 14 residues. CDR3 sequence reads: CASSQLTPPYGYTF. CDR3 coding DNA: TGCGCCAGCAGCCAGTTGACACCTCCATATGGCTACACCTTC.

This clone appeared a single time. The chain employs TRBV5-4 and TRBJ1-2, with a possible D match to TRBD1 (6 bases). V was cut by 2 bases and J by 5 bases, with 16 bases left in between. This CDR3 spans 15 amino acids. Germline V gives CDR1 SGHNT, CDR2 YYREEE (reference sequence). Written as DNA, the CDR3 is TGTGCCAGCAGCTTAGGGTACAGGGTCGAGTATGGCTACACCTTC. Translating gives CASSLGYRVEYGYTF. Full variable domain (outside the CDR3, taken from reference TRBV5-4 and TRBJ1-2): ETGVTQSPTHLIKTRGQQVTLRCSSQSGHNTVSWYQQALGQGPQFIFQYYREEENGRGNFPPRFSGLQFPNYSSELNVNALELDDSALYLCASSLGYRVEYGYTFGSGTRLTVV.

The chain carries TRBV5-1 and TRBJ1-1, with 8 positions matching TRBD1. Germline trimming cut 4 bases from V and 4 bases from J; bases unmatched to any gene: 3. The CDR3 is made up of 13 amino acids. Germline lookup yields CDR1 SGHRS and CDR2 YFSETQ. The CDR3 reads CASSGGQGTEAFF. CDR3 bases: TGCGCCAGCAGCGGCGGACAGGGCACTGAAGCTTTCTTT.

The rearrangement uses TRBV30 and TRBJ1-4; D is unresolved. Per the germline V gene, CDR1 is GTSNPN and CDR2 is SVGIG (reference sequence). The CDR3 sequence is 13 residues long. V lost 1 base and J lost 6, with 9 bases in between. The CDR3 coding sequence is TGTGCCTGGAGTGGGGCTGATCATGAAAAACTGTTTTTT. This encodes CAWSGADHEKLFF.